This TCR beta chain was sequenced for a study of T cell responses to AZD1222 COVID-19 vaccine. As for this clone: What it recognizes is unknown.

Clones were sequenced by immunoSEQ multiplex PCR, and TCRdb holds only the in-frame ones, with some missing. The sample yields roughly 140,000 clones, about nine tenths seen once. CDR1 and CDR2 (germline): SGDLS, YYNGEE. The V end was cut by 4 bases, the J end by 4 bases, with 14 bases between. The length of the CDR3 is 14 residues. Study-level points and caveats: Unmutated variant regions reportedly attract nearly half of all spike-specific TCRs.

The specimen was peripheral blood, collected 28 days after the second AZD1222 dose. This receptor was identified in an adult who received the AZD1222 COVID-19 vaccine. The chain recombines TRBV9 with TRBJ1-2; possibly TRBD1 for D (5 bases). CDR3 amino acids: CASSPEVGTYGYTF. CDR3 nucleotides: TGTGCCAGCAGCCCCGAAGTAGGGACCTATGGCTACACCTTC.